This is a list of T cell receptor beta chains from one sample in a study of cytotoxic CD8 clonotypes in ibrutinib-treated CLL. Repertoires were generated with immunoSEQ multiplex PCR, while TCRdb's copy carries only in-frame clones and drops some. The table includes some 81,000 clones, 75% to 85% detected once. Source: PBMCs, taken after 12 months of ibrutinib treatment. Receptors were obtained from a human donor with chronic lymphocytic leukemia. Each CDR3 is given with its conserved first and last residue. D genes are given only for firm matches. The listing skips clone size in some rows; elsewhere it reads once, few, many or a size class.

size | J | D | length | V | DNA | CDR3
. | TRBJ2-7 | TRBD1 | 14 | TRBV18 | TGTGCCAGCTCAGCCGGACAGGGGGGGTACGAGCAGTACTTC | CASSAGQGGYEQYF
. | TRBJ2-2 | . | 13 | TRBV7-3 | TGTGCCAGCAGCCCCCAGGCGGGCGGGGAGCTGTTTTTT | CASSPQAGGELFF
. | TRBJ2-2 | . | 15 | TRBV7-3 | TGTGCCAGCAGCCCCACAGTGGGAGGCGGCGGGGAGCTGTTTTTT | CASSPTVGGGGELFF
. | TRBJ2-1 | . | 12 | TRBV2 | TGTGCCAGCACCGGGGGGCCGGGCGAGCAGTTCTTC | CASTGGPGEQFF
. | TRBJ2-1 | . | 15 | TRBV29-1 | TGCAGCGTTGAAGATGGGAGGACCCACTACAATGAGCAGTTCTTC | CSVEDGRTHYNEQFF
. | TRBJ1-3 | . | 14 | TRBV6-5 | TGTGCCAGCAGCCCCGGCCCCTCTGGAAACACCATATATTTT | CASSPGPSGNTIYF
. | TRBJ1-2 | . | 13 | TRBV19 | TGTGCCAGTAGTATAGGGCGCAGGATGGGCTACACCTTC | CASSIGRRMGYTF
. | TRBJ1-2 | . | 11 | TRBV20-1 | TGCAGTGCTAGAGGGGGAGATGGCTACACCTTC | CSARGGDGYTF
. | TRBJ2-5 | . | 14 | TRBV7-2 | TGTGCCAGCAGCCCCGGGTCCGACCGGGAGACCCAGTACTTC | CASSPGSDRETQYF
. | TRBJ1-5 | . | 15 | TRBV7-8 | TGTGCCAGCAGCTTAGCAGCTCAGGGCTGGCAGCCCCAGCATTTT | CASSLAAQGWQPQHF
. | TRBJ1-4 | . | 13 | TRBV6-1 | TGTGCCAGCAATGGTGTCAGACTTGAAAAACTGTTTTTT | CASNGVRLEKLFF
. | TRBJ2-7 | . | 15 | TRBV6-6 | TGTGCCAGCAGTTACGGTGGCCCCGACTCCTACGAGCAGTACTTC | CASSYGGPDSYEQYF
. | TRBJ2-1 | . | 15 | TRBV25-1 | TGTGCCAGCAGCAAACTCCACCTTGGGCTCGGTGAGCAGTTCTTC | CASSKLHLGLGEQFF
many | TRBJ1-4 | TRBD1 | 16 | TRBV28 | TGTGCCACTACCGGGACAGGCGTTGCAACTAATGAAAAACTGTTTTTT | CATTGTGVATNEKLFF
. | TRBJ1-1 | . | 15 | TRBV11-2 | TGTGCCAGCAGCGCTGTACAGGGATTGAACACTGAAGCTTTCTTT | CASSAVQGLNTEAFF
few | TRBJ1-1 | . | 12 | TRBV19 | TGTGCCAGTAGTTCTTTTGGGACTGAAGCTTTCTTT | CASSSFGTEAFF
. | TRBJ2-5 | TRBD2 | 15 | TRBV10-3 | TGTGCCATCAGGCCCTCGGTGGGGGGGCAAGAGACCCAGTACTTC | CAIRPSVGGQETQYF
. | TRBJ2-7 | TRBD1 | 14 | TRBV27 | TGTGCCAGCAGACCCGGACAGGGTATGGGCGAGCAGTACTTC | CASRPGQGMGEQYF
. | TRBJ1-3 | . | 14 | TRBV7-2 | TGTGCCAGCAGCTTAGGGGGGGAGTGGGACACCATATATTTT | CASSLGGEWDTIYF
. | TRBJ2-5 | TRBD2 | 16 | TRBV5-1 | TGCGCCAGCAGCTTGGGGGGACTAGTGTTCCGAGAGACCCAGTACTTC | CASSLGGLVFRETQYF
. | TRBJ1-2 | . | 14 | TRBV28 | TGTGCCAGCAGGGCGGGGTTTTTGGTGGGTGGCTACACCTTC | CASRAGFLVGGYTF
. | TRBJ1-2 | TRBD1 | 15 | TRBV7-2 | TGTGCCAGCAGCTCCCAGGGGGCGCGGGGTGGTGGCTACACCTTC | CASSSQGARGGGYTF
. | TRBJ1-2 | . | 11 | TRBV6-5 | TGTGCCAGCAAGGGCCCCTATGGCTACACCTTC | CASKGPYGYTF
. | TRBJ1-2 | . | 12 | TRBV6-6 | TGTGCCAGCAGCCCCGGGCCGTATGGCTACACCTTC | CASSPGPYGYTF
. | TRBJ2-1 | . | 13 | TRBV11-1 | TGTGCCAGCAGTACCCACCCGGGGTCGGAGCAGTTCTTC | CASSTHPGSEQFF
. | TRBJ2-3 | . | 13 | TRBV6-1 | TGTGCCAGCAGCCCAGAAGGTGGCAGAACGCAGTATTTT | CASSPEGGRTQYF
. | TRBJ2-7 | . | 13 | TRBV7-3 | TGTGCCAGCAGTTTCGGTCCTACCTACGAGCAGTACTTC | CASSFGPTYEQYF
. | TRBJ1-5 | . | 16 | TRBV28 | TGTGCCACGCACGGAGGGGTCGAGGGGCTAGGTCAGCCCCAGCATTTT | CATHGGVEGLGQPQHF
once | TRBJ2-7 | TRBD2 | 14 | TRBV18 | TGTGCCAGCTCAGAGCGGGGCAGCTCCTACGAGCAGTACTTC | CASSERGSSYEQYF
. | TRBJ2-7 | . | 14 | TRBV6-5 | TGTGCCAGCAGTTACGGTGCGGGGGCGGACGAGCAGTACTTC | CASSYGAGADEQYF
. | TRBJ2-7 | . | 14 | TRBV19 | TGTGCCAGTAGTAAGACAGACCCCTACGAAGGGCAGTACTTC | CASSKTDPYEGQYF
. | TRBJ2-7 | . | 11 | TRBV5-1 | TGCGCCAGCACCGGGGGCTACGAGCAGTACTTC | CASTGGYEQYF
. | TRBJ2-2 | . | 15 | TRBV4-2 | TGTGCCAGCAGCCAAGCCCCCTCCAACACCGGGGAGCTGTTTTTT | CASSQAPSNTGELFF
. | TRBJ1-5 | . | 15 | TRBV28 | TGTGCCAGCAGTGCTCCCTCGGCGACAGATCAGCCCCAGCATTTT | CASSAPSATDQPQHF
few | TRBJ2-7 | TRBD2 | 15 | TRBV27 | TGTGCCAGCAGGAAGACTAGCGGGGGGCCACCTTGGTGGTACTTC | CASRKTSGGPPWWYF
. | TRBJ2-7 | . | 13 | TRBV7-6 | TGTGCCAGCAGCCGGTCGACAGGGACTCGGCAGTACTTC | CASSRSTGTRQYF
. | TRBJ1-3 | . | 14 | TRBV5-6 | TGTGCCAGCAGCTTGCCGGGCGCTGGAAACACCATATATTTT | CASSLPGAGNTIYF
once | TRBJ1-1 | . | 14 | TRBV14 | TGTGCCAGCAGCCAAGAACTCGGGGTACCTGAAGCTTTCTTT | CASSQELGVPEAFF
. | TRBJ2-5 | . | 14 | TRBV7-2 | TGTGCCAGCAGCTTCCCAACATCAGGGGAGACCCAGTACTTC | CASSFPTSGETQYF
. | TRBJ2-5 | TRBD2 | 15 | TRBV18 | TGTGCCAGCTCACCCCCGGGACTAGCCAAGGAGACCCAGTACTTC | CASSPPGLAKETQYF
. | TRBJ1-4 | . | 15 | TRBV4-2 | TGTGCCAGCAGTCACCGATCCGGGCATAATGAAAAACTGTTTTTT | CASSHRSGHNEKLFF
. | TRBJ1-1 | . | 13 | TRBV18 | TGTGCCAGCTCACCGGCTGGGGGCACTGAAGCTTTCTTT | CASSPAGGTEAFF
few | TRBJ1-6 | . | 15 | TRBV6-5 | TGTGCCACCACCCCTGGAGACAGATATAATTCACCCCTCCACTTT | CATTPGDRYNSPLHF
many | TRBJ2-7 | . | 14 | TRBV18 | TGTGCCAGCTCACCACAGGGACCCCGCGGGGAAGAGTACTTC | CASSPQGPRGEEYF
. | TRBJ1-1 | . | 15 | TRBV6-5 | TGTGCCAGCAGTTACTGGGCGGGGATGAACACTGAAGCTTTCTTT | CASSYWAGMNTEAFF
. | TRBJ1-1 | . | 15 | TRBV9 | TGTGCCAGCAGCGTAGTAAAGACGGCGAACACTGAAGCTTTCTTT | CASSVVKTANTEAFF
. | TRBJ2-5 | . | 16 | TRBV6-4 | TGTGCCAGCAGTGAGGGTGTGGCAGGGGTTGGTGGGACCCAGTACTTC | CASSEGVAGVGGTQYF
. | TRBJ2-2 | . | 15 | TRBV6-5 | TGTGCCAGCAGGGCCGGGTCGTCGAACACCGGGGAGCTGTTTTTT | CASRAGSSNTGELFF
. | TRBJ1-1 | TRBD1 | 15 | TRBV4-2 | TGTGCCAGCAGCCAAGTGGGGGCAGGGGGATCTGAAGCTTTCTTT | CASSQVGAGGSEAFF
. | TRBJ1-5 | . | 15 | TRBV21-1 | TGTGCCAGCAACAGGGACAGGGTAGCTGATCAGCCCCAGCATTTT | CASNRDRVADQPQHF
few | TRBJ2-3 | TRBD1 | 15 | TRBV5-8 | TGTGCCAGCAGCTTGGGGCAGGGGGCCGGGGCTACGCAGTATTTT | CASSLGQGAGATQYF
. | TRBJ1-6 | . | 13 | TRBV7-9 | TGCGCCAGCAGCCAAGGGAGGGTGGCACCCCTCCACTTT | CASSQGRVAPLHF
once | TRBJ2-7 | TRBD1 | 15 | TRBV27 | TGTGCCAGCAGTGCACCGGGACAGGGGGCCTACGAGCAGTACTTC | CASSAPGQGAYEQYF
. | TRBJ2-1 | . | 13 | TRBV7-3 | TGTGCCAGCAGCTTAGACGCCCTCAATGAGCAGTTCTTC | CASSLDALNEQFF
. | TRBJ1-1 | . | 16 | TRBV14 | TGTGCCAGCAGCCAAGCTAGCCCCGGGGCGAGCACTGAAGCTTTCTTT | CASSQASPGASTEAFF
. | TRBJ2-7 | . | 12 | TRBV7-9 | TGTGCCAGCAGCTTGGGGGGCGACGAGCAGTACTTC | CASSLGGDEQYF
. | TRBJ2-7 | . | 17 | TRBV27 | TGTGCCAGCAGTTTAAGGTTCGAGGCGGTGGCCGCCTACGAGCAGTACTTC | CASSLRFEAVAAYEQYF
. | TRBJ2-2 | TRBD2 | 16 | TRBV5-1 | TGCGCCAGCAGCTTGGAAGCGGGGCGGGGCACCGGGGAGCTGTTTTTT | CASSLEAGRGTGELFF
. | TRBJ2-5 | TRBD1 | 14 | TRBV9 | TGTGCCAGCAGCGGACAGGGGGCGGCTGGGACCCAGTACTTC | CASSGQGAAGTQYF
. | TRBJ1-1 | . | 11 | TRBV29-1 | TGCAGCGGGGGGGCGGGCACTGAAGCTTTCTTT | CSGGAGTEAFF